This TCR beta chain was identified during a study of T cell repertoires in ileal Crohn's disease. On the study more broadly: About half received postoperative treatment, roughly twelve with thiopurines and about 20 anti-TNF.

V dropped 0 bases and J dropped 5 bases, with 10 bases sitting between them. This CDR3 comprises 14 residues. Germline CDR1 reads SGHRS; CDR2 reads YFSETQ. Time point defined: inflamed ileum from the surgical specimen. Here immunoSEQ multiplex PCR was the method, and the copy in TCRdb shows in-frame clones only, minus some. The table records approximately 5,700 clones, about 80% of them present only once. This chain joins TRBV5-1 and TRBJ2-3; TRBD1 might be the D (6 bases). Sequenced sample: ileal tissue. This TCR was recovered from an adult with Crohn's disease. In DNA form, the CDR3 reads TGCGCCAGCAGCTTGGGGGGGCCTGAAGATACGCAGTATTTT. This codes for CASSLGGPEDTQYF. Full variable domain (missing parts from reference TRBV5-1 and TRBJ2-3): KAGVTQTPRYLIKTRGQQVTLSCSPISGHRSVSWYQQTPGQGLQFLFEYFSETQRNKGNFPGRFSGRQFSNSRSEMNVSTLELGDSALYLCASSLGGPEDTQYFGPGTRLTVL.